This record concerns one T cell receptor (beta chain) sequence. Its antigen is currently unknown. PCR employed 60 Vbeta and 13 Jbeta primers. Per the study methods: Around 76 million unique TCR beta chains, 8.5 million to 14 million shared, were counted in a later analysis. The method was immunoSEQ multiplex PCR; TCRdb's version includes in-frame clones alone and lacks a portion of them. D and trimming come from the DNA, and the V and J calls and clone size come from that table. The data contain fewer than 200,000 clones, around 80% of them singletons. This sample stems from a study of cytomegalovirus exposure and HLA in healthy donors. Overall study results and limits: One cluster of highly shared sequence variants probably arose as a sequencing artifact.

The CDR3 contains 15 residues. Deletions cut 3 bases from V and 4 bases from J, with 16 bases between. Germline lookup yields CDR1 SGHRS and CDR2 YFSETQ. The J gene is TRBJ1-1, the V gene TRBV5-1; maybe TRBD1 (5 bases). Specimen: PBMCs. The TCR comes from a woman aged 40 to 50 in good health and CMV-seronegative. The CDR3 reads CASSSGSSVGTEAFF. The CDR3 DNA follows: TGCGCCAGCAGCTCAGGGTCCAGCGTCGGCACTGAAGCTTTCTTT.